This is a list of T cell receptor beta chains from one sample in a study of OX40 agonist ivuxolimab in advanced cancers. TCRdb's copy holds only in-frame clones and misses some; the assay was immunoSEQ multiplex PCR. The data contain about 26,000 clones, about 74% of them singletons. Specimen: CD4+ or CD8+ T cells sorted from blood, collected in a trial of the OX40 agonist ivuxolimab. The origin of the receptors is an adult with an advanced solid tumor such as melanoma, head and neck, liver or kidney cancer. Both conserved end residues are part of each CDR3. The D gene is left open where the match is weak. The size of a clone is reported for some rows only, either as once, few or many, or as a class for expanded clones.

v_call,d_call,clone_size,j_call,cdr3_aa,cdr3_nt
TRBV27,TRBD1,NA,TRBJ1-6,CASGETGSISPLHF,TGTGCCAGCGGAGAGACAGGGTCAATTTCACCCCTCCACTTT
TRBV9,TRBD2,once,TRBJ2-3,CASSPRLAGDSDTQYF,TGTGCCAGCAGCCCTCGACTAGCGGGGGATTCAGATACGCAGTATTTT
TRBV9,TRBD2,NA,TRBJ2-5,CASSGPGTSGGPQETQYF,TGTGCCAGCAGCGGACCAGGGACTAGCGGGGGCCCACAAGAGACCCAGTACTTC
TRBV4-3,NA,NA,TRBJ2-2,CASSREWNTGELFF,TGCGCCAGCAGCCGAGAGTGGAACACCGGGGAGCTGTTTTTT
TRBV7-8,NA,NA,TRBJ1-2,CASSLVTGYGYTF,TGTGCCAGCAGCTTAGTGACTGGCTATGGCTACACCTTC
TRBV27,TRBD2,NA,TRBJ2-5,CASSLFSGGQRETQYF,TGTGCCAGCAGTTTATTCAGCGGGGGTCAACGGGAGACCCAGTACTTC
TRBV5-1,NA,NA,TRBJ1-6,CASSEDSQISPLHF,TGCGCCAGCAGCGAGGATTCACAGATTTCACCCCTCCACTTT
TRBV5-6,NA,NA,TRBJ1-6,CASSPTLYNSPLHF,TGTGCCAGCAGTCCCACCCTATATAATTCACCCCTCCACTTT
TRBV5-6,NA,NA,TRBJ2-5,CASSPQGTQETQYF,TGTGCCAGCAGCCCTCAGGGGACCCAAGAGACCCAGTACTTC
TRBV25-1,NA,NA,TRBJ1-4,CASSEYKGANEKLFF,TGTGCCAGCAGTGAATATAAGGGGGCTAATGAAAAACTGTTTTTT
TRBV19,NA,once,TRBJ1-3,CASSILGNTIYF,TGTGCCAGTAGTATTCTTGGAAACACCATATATTTT
TRBV19,NA,few,TRBJ1-1,CASSIVSRDYSF,TGTGCCAGTAGTATAGTTTCAAGGGACTACTCATTT
TRBV15,NA,NA,TRBJ2-7,CATSSGSKQYF,TGTGCCACCAGCTCCGGAAGTAAGCAGTACTTC
TRBV20-1,NA,NA,TRBJ1-2,CSARDSGYTF,TGCAGTGCTAGAGATAGTGGCTACACCTTC
TRBV18,TRBD2,NA,TRBJ2-7,CASSLAGGPNEQYF,TGTGCCAGCTCCCTAGCGGGGGGGCCCAACGAGCAGTACTTC
TRBV7-9,NA,NA,TRBJ1-1,CASSLSVMNTEAFF,TGTGCCAGCAGCTTATCGGTGATGAACACTGAAGCTTTCTTT
TRBV7-6,TRBD1,NA,TRBJ2-4,CASSSWTGETIQYF,TGTGCCAGCAGCTCCTGGACAGGGGAAACCATTCAGTACTTC
TRBV29-1,TRBD1,NA,TRBJ1-1,CSVKHGDRAAGTEAFF,TGCAGCGTCAAACATGGCGACAGGGCCGCGGGTACTGAAGCTTTCTTT
TRBV6-1,NA,NA,TRBJ2-3,CASRKSRSTDTQYF,TGTGCCAGCAGGAAGAGTCGGTCAACAGATACGCAGTATTTT
TRBV6-5,NA,NA,TRBJ2-7,CASRQNAQVSLEQYF,TGTGCCAGCAGACAAAACGCACAGGTCTCACTGGAGCAGTACTTC
TRBV7-9,NA,few,TRBJ1-6,CASSYEGTSLHF,TGTGCCAGCAGCTACGAGGGGACTTCCCTCCACTTT
TRBV6-1,NA,NA,TRBJ2-3,CASTRVSWDTDTQYF,TGTGCCAGTACCCGAGTAAGCTGGGACACAGATACGCAGTATTTT
TRBV2,NA,NA,TRBJ1-2,CASSEIPLESRTDLSGYTF,TGTGCCAGCAGTGAAATTCCCCTGGAATCGAGGACGGACCTCTCGGGCTACACCTTC
TRBV5-4,NA,NA,TRBJ2-5,CASSLAGVQETQYF,TGTGCCAGCAGCTTGGCCGGGGTCCAAGAGACCCAGTACTTC
TRBV7-9,TRBD1,NA,TRBJ1-2,CASSPDRGRDYGYTF,TGTGCCAGCAGCCCGGACAGGGGGCGCGACTATGGCTACACCTTC
TRBV11-2,NA,NA,TRBJ2-7,CASSLAGAGFREQYF,TGTGCCAGCAGCTTAGCGGGGGCGGGTTTCAGGGAGCAGTACTTC
TRBV7-3,TRBD2,NA,TRBJ2-2,CATSPSGQGELFF,TGTGCCACGAGCCCTAGCGGGCAAGGCGAGCTGTTTTTT
TRBV2,TRBD1,NA,TRBJ2-3,CASSPTGGTDTQYF,TGTGCCAGCAGCCCGACAGGGGGCACAGATACGCAGTATTTT
TRBV5-6,TRBD2,NA,TRBJ2-1,CASSPRVSGVQFF,TGTGCCAGCAGCCCCAGGGTGAGCGGGGTCCAGTTCTTC
TRBV6-5,NA,NA,TRBJ1-1,CASSSSGTLKAFF,TGTGCCAGCAGTTCGTCCGGGACCCTAAAAGCTTTCTTT
TRBV9,NA,once,TRBJ1-4,CASSVAGRGATNEKLFF,TGTGCCAGCAGCGTAGCAGGGAGGGGTGCAACTAATGAAAAACTGTTTTTT
TRBV15,NA,NA,TRBJ1-2,CATSRDRWGRYGYTF,TGTGCCACCAGCAGAGATCGCTGGGGCCGCTATGGCTACACCTTC
TRBV29-1,TRBD2,NA,TRBJ2-1,CSVSYDSGGPASYNEQFF,TGCAGCGTTTCGTACGATAGCGGGGGGCCGGCATCCTACAATGAGCAGTTCTTC
TRBV7-3,TRBD2,NA,TRBJ2-3,CASSPLAGSLDTQYF,TGTGCCAGCAGCCCATTAGCGGGGTCACTAGATACGCAGTATTTT
TRBV27,NA,few,TRBJ1-2,CASSEAGRGYTF,TGTGCCAGCAGTGAGGCAGGGCGAGGCTACACCTTC
TRBV11-1,NA,NA,TRBJ2-3,CASSLAHSDTQYF,TGTGCCAGCAGCTTAGCGCATTCAGATACGCAGTATTTT
TRBV30,TRBD1,NA,TRBJ2-7,CAWSVKGQGAREQYF,TGTGCCTGGAGTGTTAAGGGCCAGGGGGCGCGTGAGCAGTACTTC
TRBV5-5,TRBD1,medium-sized,TRBJ2-1,CASSAQTGIRMNEQFF,TGTGCCAGCAGCGCTCAGACAGGGATTCGGATGAATGAGCAGTTCTTC
TRBV2,NA,NA,TRBJ2-1,CASGSLNEQFF,TGTGCCTCCGGAAGCTTGAATGAGCAGTTCTTC
TRBV18,TRBD1,NA,TRBJ1-1,CASSQEQGLGNTEAFF,TGTGCCAGCTCTCAAGAACAGGGGCTAGGGAACACTGAAGCTTTCTTT
TRBV7-9,NA,few,TRBJ1-2,CASSLVGVHYGYTF,TGTGCCAGCAGCTTAGTAGGGGTTCACTATGGCTACACCTTC
TRBV30,TRBD1,NA,TRBJ2-2,CAWSESDRVNTGELFF,TGTGCCTGGAGTGAATCGGACAGGGTTAACACCGGGGAGCTGTTTTTT
TRBV5-4,TRBD1,NA,TRBJ1-3,CASSLPDRAFGNTIYF,TGTGCCAGCAGCTTACCTGACAGGGCCTTTGGAAACACCATATATTTT
TRBV4-1,NA,few,TRBJ2-3,CASSPHWAKSTDTQYF,TGCGCCAGCAGCCCCCATTGGGCCAAAAGCACAGATACGCAGTATTTT
TRBV4-2,NA,NA,TRBJ1-4,CASSFTANNEKLFF,TGTGCCAGCAGCTTCACAGCCAATAATGAAAAACTGTTTTTT
TRBV2,TRBD1,few,TRBJ1-1,CASSEALRGQTGNTEAFF,TGTGCCAGCAGTGAAGCGCTTCGGGGACAGACCGGGAACACTGAAGCTTTCTTT
TRBV5-1,NA,NA,TRBJ2-1,CASRYGGADNEQFF,TGCGCCAGCAGGTATGGGGGCGCCGACAATGAGCAGTTCTTC
TRBV7-9,TRBD1,NA,TRBJ2-1,CASDRVNEQFF,TGTGCCTCCGACAGGGTCAATGAGCAGTTCTTC
TRBV12-5,TRBD1,NA,TRBJ2-3,CASSPGTGATDTQYF,TGTGCTAGTTCCCCCGGGACAGGGGCCACAGATACGCAGTATTTT
TRBV15,TRBD1,NA,TRBJ2-5,CATSRETGTGNTQYF,TGTGCCACCAGCAGAGAAACCGGGACAGGGAATACCCAGTACTTC
TRBV5-6,NA,NA,TRBJ2-6,CASSLEARRVLTF,TGTGCCAGCAGCTTGGAGGCCCGGCGCGTCCTGACTTTC
TRBV5-1,NA,NA,TRBJ2-5,CASSLDPGSGTQYF,TGCGCCAGCAGCTTGGATCCCGGCTCCGGGACCCAGTACTTC
TRBV19,TRBD1,NA,TRBJ1-2,CASRGTDNYGYTF,TGTGCCAGTAGGGGGACAGACAACTATGGCTACACCTTC
TRBV5-5,NA,NA,TRBJ2-5,CASSLVPGSRETQYF,TGTGCCAGCAGCCTCGTACCCGGGTCGCGAGAGACCCAGTACTTC
TRBV30,NA,NA,TRBJ2-3,CAWSLGLATDTQYF,TGTGCCTGGAGTTTGGGGCTAGCGACAGATACGCAGTATTTT
TRBV5-6,NA,few,TRBJ2-1,CASSPPEGLNNEQFF,TGTGCCAGCAGCCCCCCGGAAGGCTTAAACAATGAGCAGTTCTTC